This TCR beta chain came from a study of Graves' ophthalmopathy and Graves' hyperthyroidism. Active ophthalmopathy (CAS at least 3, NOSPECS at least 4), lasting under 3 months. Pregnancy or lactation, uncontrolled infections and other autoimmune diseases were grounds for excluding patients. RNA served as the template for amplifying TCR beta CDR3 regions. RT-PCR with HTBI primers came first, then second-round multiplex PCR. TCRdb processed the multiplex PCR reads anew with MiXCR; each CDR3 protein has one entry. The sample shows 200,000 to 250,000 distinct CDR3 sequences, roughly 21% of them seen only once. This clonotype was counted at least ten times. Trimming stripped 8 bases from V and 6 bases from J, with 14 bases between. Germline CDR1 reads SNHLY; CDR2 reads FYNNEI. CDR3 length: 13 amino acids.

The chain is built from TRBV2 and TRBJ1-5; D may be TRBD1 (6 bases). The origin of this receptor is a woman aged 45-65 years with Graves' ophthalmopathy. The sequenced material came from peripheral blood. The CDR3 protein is CASGLQGFQPQHF. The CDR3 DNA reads TGTGCCAGCGGGTTACAGGGCTTTCAGCCCCAGCATTTT.